The 25 T cell receptor beta chains below all came from one sample that was sequenced in a study of cytotoxic CD8 clonotypes in ibrutinib-treated CLL. Measured with immunoSEQ multiplex PCR; TCRdb has only the in-frame clones, and not every one. Altogether 120,000 to 150,000 clones are present, approximately 90% being singletons, with the ten largest covering 10% to 12%. The sequencing used PBMCs, collected after 12 months of ibrutinib treatment. The receptors here all came from a human donor with chronic lymphocytic leukemia.

Here the CDR3 DNA reads TGTGCCAGCAGCCCGGACCACTATGAGCAGTTCTTC. This codes for CASSPDHYEQFF. The V gene is TRBV11-3, the J gene TRBJ2-1, with D unresolved. Trimming shortened V by 5 bases and J by 8 bases, and 10 bases separated the two germline ends. Germline-derived CDR1 and CDR2 are SGHNT and YENEEA. CDR3 size: 12 residues.

The rearrangement joins TRBV5-1 to TRBJ1-1; maybe TRBD1 (5 bases). Germline CDR1 SGHRS, CDR2 YFSETQ. CDR3 size: 14 residues. V was cut by 4 bases and J by 7 bases, with 17 bases left in between. CDR3 amino acids: CASSEDNSRGEAFF. Here the CDR3 DNA reads TGCGCCAGCAGCGAGGACAACTCGAGAGGTGAAGCTTTCTTT.

The chain carries TRBV11-2 and TRBJ2-3; 7 bases match TRBD2. The V gene end was trimmed by 6 bases and the J gene end by 0 bases; junction bases not matched to a gene: 18. The CDR3 runs to 19 residues. Per germline, CDR1 SGHAT and CDR2 FQNNGV. This CDR3 reads CASRHPGGQRGSSTDTQYF. In nucleotides, the CDR3 is TGTGCCAGCAGGCACCCTGGAGGGCAGCGGGGCTCGAGCACAGATACGCAGTATTTT.

The V gene is TRBV21-1, the J gene TRBJ2-2; the D call in the table, TRBD1, was not verified against the DNA. TRBV21-1 is deemed a pseudogene. The length of the CDR3 is 15 residues. The CDR3 is CASSRDTEGAGELFF. CDR3 in DNA: TGTGCCAGCAGCAGGGACACGGAAGGCGCCGGGGAGCTGTTTTTT.

The chain combines TRBV20-1 with TRBJ1-3; D remains unclear. Germline V CDR1 and CDR2: DFQATT, SNEGSKA (reference sequence). V gave up 6 bases and J gave up 4 bases, with 7 bases separating them. This CDR3 has 11 residues. CDR3 region: CSAEDGNTIYF. The CDR3 region has the DNA TGCAGTGCGGAGGACGGAAACACCATATATTTT.

The chain has TRBV2 and TRBJ2-7; 9 nucleotides align to TRBD1. The junction had 2 bases not matched to a gene; V was cut back by 0 bases and J by 2 bases. CDR1 is SNHLY and CDR2 is FYNNEI in the germline V gene. CDR3 length: 15 amino acids. The CDR3 DNA is TGTGCCAGCAGTGAAGCGGGACAGGGTACCTACGAGCAGTACTTC. This sequence encodes CASSEAGQGTYEQYF.

The CDR3, as DNA: TGTGCCAGCAGCCAAGGAAAAGGAAAGAGGATCACAGATACGCAGTATTTT. Its translation: CASSQGKGKRITDTQYF. The V call is TRBV14, the J call TRBJ2-3; no reliable D call. Per germline, CDR1 SGHDN and CDR2 FVKESK. Trimming shortened V by 1 base and J by 2 bases, and 16 bases separated the two germline ends. The CDR3 runs 17 residues.

J is TRBJ1-4 and V is TRBV10-3, with a possible D match to TRBD1 (5 bases). The CDR3 contains 14 residues. Germline CDR1 and CDR2: ENHRY and SYGVKD. V shed 4 bases and J shed 8 bases, with 14 bases lying between them. DNA of the CDR3: TGTGCCATCAGTGGGGGCAGGGATGGGGAAAAACTGTTTTTT. This encodes CAISGGRDGEKLFF.

V and J are TRBV9 and TRBJ2-7; TRBD2 matches 9 bases. Germline lookup yields CDR1 SGDLS and CDR2 YYNGEE. Unmatched junction bases numbered 9, after V lost 3 bases and J lost 5 bases. The length of the CDR3 is 15 residues. CDR3 loop: CASSASGLAQNEQYF. In nucleotides, the CDR3 is TGTGCCAGCAGCGCATCCGGACTAGCGCAGAACGAGCAGTACTTC.

This chain uses TRBV19 with TRBJ2-7; 9 bases fit TRBD1. The CDR3 length is 15 residues. Losses at the gene ends were 6 bases for V and 3 bases for J; bases not matched to a gene: 9. Germline V CDR1 and CDR2: LNHDA, SQIVND (reference sequence). The CDR3 region has the DNA TGTGCCAGTAGCCGAAGCCGGGACAGGGACTACGAGCAGTACTTC. Protein: CASSRSRDRDYEQYF.

This sequence joins TRBV7-8 and TRBJ2-5; 14 bases align to TRBD2. Germline V gene sequence: CDR1 SGHVS, CDR2 FQNEAQ. V shed 1 base, J shed 5 bases, and the junction held 3 bases outside the gene matches. There are 16 residues in the CDR3. This CDR3 is CASSLGLAGGTETQYF. For the CDR3, the DNA is TGTGCCAGCAGCTTAGGACTAGCGGGAGGGACGGAGACCCAGTACTTC.

This clone was seen a few times. This chain joins TRBV27 and TRBJ2-7; a weak D match, TRBD2 (6 bases). There are 13 residues in the CDR3. Germline V gene data show CDR1 as MNHEY and CDR2 as SMNVEV (reference sequence). V lost 6 bases and J 9 bases, leaving 18 bases between the germline ends. CDR3 amino acids: CASSRPGLTTQYF. The CDR3 DNA reads as TGTGCCAGCAGCCGGCCGGGACTCACTACGCAGTACTTC.

V gene TRBV27 combines with J gene TRBJ1-3; D gene unclear. CDR3 length: 14 amino acids. Germline CDR1 MNHEY, CDR2 SMNVEV (reference sequence). V lost 0 bases to trimming and J lost 4 bases, with 7 bases between them. Written as DNA, the CDR3 is TGTGCCAGCAGTTTATCTAGGGTCGGAAACACCATATATTTT. Residues: CASSLSRVGNTIYF.

The CDR3 nucleotides read TGTGCCAGCAGCTTACGTCCGGGTCAGGACCGCTCTGGAAACACCATATATTTT. It encodes CASSLRPGQDRSGNTIYF. The chain links TRBV7-2 to TRBJ1-3, with D uncertain. The CDR3 length is 18 residues. Per germline, CDR1 SGHTA and CDR2 FQGNSA. V lost 2 bases to trimming and J lost 0 bases, with 17 bases between them.

V usage is TRBV27 and J usage is TRBJ2-7; TRBD1 matches at 9 bases. J gave up 3 bases and V 6 bases, and 6 bases lay outside the gene matches. Germline values: CDR1 MNHEY, CDR2 SMNVEV (reference sequence). The CDR3 is 14 residues long. This CDR3 is CASSGTGGLYEQYF. The DNA for the CDR3 is TGTGCCAGCAGCGGCACAGGGGGCCTCTACGAGCAGTACTTC.

This clone is classed as medium-sized. This chain joins TRBV6-4 and TRBJ2-1; TRBD2 is a possible D gene (6 bases). V lost 0 bases to trimming and J lost 10 bases, with 13 bases between them. The germline V gene encodes CDR1 MRHNA and CDR2 SNTAGT. This CDR3 is 14 amino acids long. The CDR3 DNA reads as TGTGCCAGCAGTGACTCTGTGGAGGGCAAAGAGCAGTTCTTC. The encoded protein is CASSDSVEGKEQFF.

The rearrangement uses TRBV7-3 and TRBJ2-2, with D perhaps matching TRBD1 or TRBD2 (7 bases each). The germline V and J ends were trimmed by 5 bases and 7 bases, with 20 bases remaining between them. There are 16 residues in the CDR3. Germline V lookup: CDR1 SGHTA, CDR2 FQGTGA. The CDR3 loop reads CASSPPGRGLGGELFF. CDR3 in DNA: TGTGCCAGCAGCCCCCCGGGGAGGGGGCTAGGCGGGGAGCTGTTTTTT. Drawing the rest from reference TRBV7-3 and TRBJ2-2, the complete variable domain is GAGVSQTPSNKVTEKGKYVELRCDPISGHTALYWYRQSLGQGPEFLIYFQGTGAADDSGLPNDRFFAVRPEGSVSTLKIQRTERGDSAVYLCASSPPGRGLGGELFFGEGSRLTVL.

V gene TRBV2 combines with J gene TRBJ1-5; D possibly corresponds to TRBD1 (5 bases). This CDR3 contains 13 residues. Trimming took off 6 bases at V and 5 bases at J, with 11 bases between the two ends. Germline V gives CDR1 SNHLY, CDR2 FYNNEI. CDR3 region: CASRADSDQPQHF. The CDR3 coding sequence is TGTGCCAGCAGGGCCGACAGTGATCAGCCCCAGCATTTT.

The chain carries TRBV28 and TRBJ2-7, with TRBD2 matching 13 bases. Per the germline V gene, CDR1 is MDHEN and CDR2 is SYDVKM. J was trimmed by 0 bases and V by 1 base; bases with no gene match: 3. The length of the CDR3 is 17 residues. As DNA, the CDR3 is TGTGCCAGCAGTTTATCGGGACTAGCGGGAAGCTCCTACGAGCAGTACTTC. Encoded protein: CASSLSGLAGSSYEQYF. The variable domain in full, completed from reference TRBV28 and TRBJ2-7, reads DVKVTQSSRYLVKRTGEKVFLECVQDMDHENMFWYRQDPGLGLRLIYFSYDVKMKEKGDIPEGYSVSREKKERFSLILESASTNQTSMYLCASSLSGLAGSSYEQYFGPGTRLTVT.

The chain couples TRBV7-9 to TRBJ2-2; TRBD1 matches at 7 bases. The CDR3 length is 15 residues. Germline-derived CDR1 and CDR2 are SEHNR and FQNEAQ (reference sequence). With V trimmed by 5 bases and J by 2 bases, 5 bases remained unmatched. CDR3 protein: CASSRRQGNTGELFF. The DNA of the CDR3 is TGTGCCAGCAGCCGGCGACAGGGAAACACCGGGGAGCTGTTTTTT. The full variable domain, completed using reference TRBV7-9 and TRBJ2-2, is DTGVSQNPRHKITKRGQNVTFRCDPISEHNRLYWYRQTLGQGPEFLTYFQNEAQLEKSRLLSDRFSAERPKGSFSTLEIQRTEQGDSAMYLCASSRRQGNTGELFFGEGSRLTVL.

The gene calls are TRBV15 and TRBJ1-4; TRBD1 is a possible D gene (5 bases). This CDR3 is built from 12 residues. Trimming took 3 bases from V and 12 from J, leaving 11 bases between them. CDR1 is LNHNV and CDR2 is YYDKDF in the germline V gene (reference sequence). DNA of the CDR3: TGTGCCACCAGCAGGAGGGAGACAGAACTGTTTTTT. It codes for CATSRRETELFF.

This chain joins TRBV11-2 and TRBJ2-1; possible D gene TRBD1, 5 bases. This CDR3 contains 14 residues. The V end was cut by 4 bases, the J end by 5 bases, with 12 bases between. The germline CDR1 and CDR2 sequences are SGHAT and FQNNGV. CDR3 in DNA: TGTGCCAGCAGCTACCGCAGGGCTAACAATGAGCAGTTCTTC. Residues: CASSYRRANNEQFF.

The genes are TRBV18 and TRBJ2-7; 7 bases are a match to TRBD1. CDR3 length equals 14 residues. V shed 2 bases, J shed 3 bases, and the junction held 4 bases outside the gene matches. CDR1 KGHSH and CDR2 LQKENI come from the germline V gene. The CDR3 sequence: CASSPEGAYYEQYF. For the CDR3, the DNA is TGTGCCAGCTCACCAGAGGGGGCTTACTACGAGCAGTACTTC. Looking up the rest from reference TRBV18 and TRBJ2-7 gives the full variable domain: NAGVMQNPRHLVRRRGQEARLRCSPMKGHSHVYWYRQLPEEGLKFMVYLQKENIIDESGMPKERFSAEFPKEGPSILRIQQVVRGDSAAYFCASSPEGAYYEQYFGPGTRLTVT.

The chain couples TRBV19 to TRBJ2-7; 8 bases line up with TRBD1. V lost 7 bases and J lost 2; bases outside the gene matches: 10. The CDR3 totals 15 residues. From germline, CDR1 is LNHDA and CDR2 SQIVND (reference sequence). CDR3 DNA: TGTGCCAGTAACCCGACAGGGGCCACCACCTACGAGCAGTACTTC. Translating it yields CASNPTGATTYEQYF. Full variable domain (rest looked up from reference TRBV19 and TRBJ2-7): DGGITQSPKYLFRKEGQNVTLSCEQNLNHDAMYWYRQDPGQGLRLIYYSQIVNDFQKGDIAEGYSVSREKKESFPLTVTSAQKNPTAFYLCASNPTGATTYEQYFGPGTRLTVT.

V and J are TRBV27 and TRBJ2-3, with TRBD2 matching 16 bases. V dropped 0 bases and J dropped 6; count of bases not matched to a gene: 0. Germline CDR1 and CDR2: MNHEY and SMNVEV (reference sequence). CDR3 length equals 16 residues. The DNA of the CDR3 is TGTGCCAGCAGTTTATCGGGACTAGCGGGAGGGGATACGCAGTATTTT. This codes for CASSLSGLAGGDTQYF.